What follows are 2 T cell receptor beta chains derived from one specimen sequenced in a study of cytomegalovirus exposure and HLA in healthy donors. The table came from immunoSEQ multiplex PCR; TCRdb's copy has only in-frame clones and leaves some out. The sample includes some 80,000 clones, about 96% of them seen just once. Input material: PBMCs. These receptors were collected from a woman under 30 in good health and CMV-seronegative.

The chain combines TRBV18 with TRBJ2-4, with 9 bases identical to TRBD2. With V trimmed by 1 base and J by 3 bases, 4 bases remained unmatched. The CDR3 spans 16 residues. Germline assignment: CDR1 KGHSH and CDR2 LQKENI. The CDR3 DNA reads TGTGCCAGCTCACCACTAGCGGGAGTGGTCAAAAACATTCAGTACTTC. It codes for CASSPLAGVVKNIQYF.

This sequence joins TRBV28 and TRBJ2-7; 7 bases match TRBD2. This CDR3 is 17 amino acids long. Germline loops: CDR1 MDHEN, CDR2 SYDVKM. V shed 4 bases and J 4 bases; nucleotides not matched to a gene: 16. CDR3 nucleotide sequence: TGTGCCAGCAGTTCCACGGGGGGAGTGGGAGGGCGATACGAGCAGTACTTC. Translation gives CASSSTGGVGGRYEQYF.